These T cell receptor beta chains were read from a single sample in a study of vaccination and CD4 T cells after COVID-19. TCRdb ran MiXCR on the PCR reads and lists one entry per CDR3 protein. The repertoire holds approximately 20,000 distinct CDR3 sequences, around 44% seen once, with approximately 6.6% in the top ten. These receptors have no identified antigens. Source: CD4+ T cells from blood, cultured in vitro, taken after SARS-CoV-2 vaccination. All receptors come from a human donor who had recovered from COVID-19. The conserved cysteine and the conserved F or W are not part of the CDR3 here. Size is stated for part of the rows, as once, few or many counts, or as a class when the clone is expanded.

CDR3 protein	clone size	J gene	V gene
AWSRGGWRAEAF	.	TRBJ1-1	TRBV30
ASSPNLQGPWETQY	.	TRBJ2-5	TRBV7-9
ASSTTGAPQH	few	TRBJ1-5	TRBV6-2/TRBV6-3
ASSPTGESTEAF	.	TRBJ1-1	TRBV12-3/TRBV12-4
ASSRLDAEAF	.	TRBJ1-1	TRBV11-3
SAWEGQGWTTEAF	.	TRBJ1-1	TRBV20-1
ASSITPSTDTQY	few	TRBJ2-3	TRBV19
ASSPAGGGETQY	.	TRBJ2-5	TRBV7-2
ASSPRQSYNEQF	.	TRBJ2-1	TRBV6-2/TRBV6-3
ASSLGLALQETQY	large	TRBJ2-5	TRBV7-9
ASGEFLGGEGYEQY	.	TRBJ2-7	TRBV2
ASSHYAQGGQPQH	once	TRBJ1-5	TRBV7-9
ASSFGRRNTEAF	.	TRBJ1-1	TRBV5-4
ATSSGQGEAEKLF	.	TRBJ1-4	TRBV15
ASSLLVGGELF	.	TRBJ2-2	TRBV7-2
ATSPRRAGRANQPQH	few	TRBJ1-5	TRBV15
ASSIFPPGQMGPQH	.	TRBJ1-5	TRBV19
ATSDSRTSGSYEQY	few	TRBJ2-7	TRBV24-1
ATDVGVWGDGYT	few	TRBJ1-2	TRBV7-9
SVVRDRDSYEQY	once	TRBJ2-7	TRBV29-1
ATSRDQTTDTQY	few	TRBJ2-3	TRBV15
SAPKQGANTEAF	few	TRBJ1-1	TRBV20-1
SARDQTGLSYT	.	TRBJ1-2	TRBV20-1
ASSAGSITDTQY	.	TRBJ2-3	TRBV7-2
SARVRGQVGYEQY	.	TRBJ2-7	TRBV20-1
ASSLDAGPYEQY	.	TRBJ2-7	TRBV7-9
ASSPPGGWGNQPQH	.	TRBJ1-5	TRBV6-2/TRBV6-3
ASRNGAQGTQY	.	TRBJ2-5	TRBV7-9
ASSVGQGVHT	.	TRBJ1-2	TRBV9
ASSLSNAGELF	.	TRBJ2-2	TRBV7-6
ASSSIVGGEQY	.	TRBJ2-7	TRBV6-2/TRBV6-3
SATQGGETQY	.	TRBJ2-5	TRBV20-1